This T cell receptor beta chain was retrieved from a study of blood T cell repertoires in COVID-19. The CDR3 length is 14 residues. Trimming removed 1 base from V and 6 bases from J, with 10 bases in between. The germline V gene encodes CDR1 SGHTA and CDR2 FQGNSA. TCRdb keeps only in-frame clones here, not all; method: immunoSEQ multiplex PCR. The table shows tens of thousands of clones, with 80% to 90% occurring only once. This clone was counted between two and nine times. The chain uses TRBV7-2 and TRBJ1-5, with a weak D call TRBD1 (5 bases). The source material was peripheral blood. The origin of this receptor is a human donor in a cohort sampled during active COVID-19. The DNA for the CDR3 is TGTGCCAGCAGCTTAGTGGGGGGGATTCAGCCCCAGCATTTT. The encoded protein is CASSLVGGIQPQHF.